This T cell receptor (beta chain) was sequenced for a study of shared clonotypes between healthy human individuals. In regard to this clone: Other nucleotide sequences in the sample specify the same CDR3.

The length of the CDR3 is 11 residues. Trimming took off 4 bases at V and 2 bases at J, with 6 bases between the two ends. Germline values: CDR1 SQVTM, CDR2 ANQGSEA. The assay was immunoSEQ multiplex PCR, and TCRdb's table has in-frame clones only and misses some. Here the sample spans about 600,000 clones, almost 97% being singletons. The donor population consisted of healthy HIV-negative adults with no recent acute infections or vaccinations. This chain connects TRBV29-1 to TRBJ2-7; D remains ambiguous. Sequencing was carried out using naive CD4+ T cells sorted from blood. The subset here: CD45RA+ positively selected. The clonotype comes from a woman between 25 and 40 years old in good health. The CDR3 DNA reads as TGCAGCGTTGGTACTACCTACGAGCAGTACTTC. Its protein is CSVGTTYEQYF.